One sample yielded the 8 T cell receptor beta chains listed below, sequenced in a study of CD8+CD57+ T cells in acquired aplastic anemia. Selection for sequencing was limited to patients who had shown CD8+CD57+ cell expansion by flow cytometry. CDR3 and TCR beta VDJ profiling relied on a genomic DNA template. TCRdb called the reads again in MiXCR, with one record for every CDR3 protein. The sample gives around 130,000 distinct CDR3 sequences, 55% to 60% of which show up once; roughly 28% is in the top ten. Sample: sorted CD4+, CD8+, or CD8+CD57+ T cells (not recorded which) from PBMCs. The receptors here all came from a human donor with aplastic anemia.

Here the CDR3 reads CSARGSGADTQYF. The CDR3 region has the DNA TGCAGTGCTAGGGGGAGCGGAGCAGATACGCAGTATTTT. This chain joins TRBV20-1 and TRBJ2-3; perhaps TRBD2 as D (5 bases). Trimming pared 3 bases from V and 4 bases from J, leaving 11 bases between. The CDR3 totals 13 residues. Germline loops: CDR1 DFQATT, CDR2 SNEGSKA (reference sequence).

V usage is TRBV7-9 and J usage is TRBJ1-6; D not certain. V gave up 5 bases and J gave up 8 bases, with 10 bases separating them. Germline CDR1 SEHNR, CDR2 FQNEAQ (reference sequence). The CDR3 runs 13 residues. DNA for the CDR3: TGTGCCAGCAGCAACTCACACTATTCACCCCTCCACTTT. Translation gives CASSNSHYSPLHF.

This clonotype was detected ten times or more. The V and J genes are TRBV7-8 and TRBJ2-7; D perhaps matches TRBD2 (5 bases). The germline CDR1 and CDR2 sequences are SGHVS and FQNEAQ. The CDR3 totals 15 residues. Trimming removed 5 bases from V and 1 base from J, with 15 bases in between. The chain's CDR3 is CASSLGSGPSYEQYF. The CDR3 coding sequence is TGTGCCAGCAGCCTCGGAAGCGGCCCTTCCTACGAGCAGTACTTC.

In this sample, this clonotype turned up many times. The chain carries TRBV11-1 and TRBJ2-2; possibly TRBD1 for D (5 bases). The CDR3 loop spans 16 amino acids. Germline V lookup: CDR1 SGHAT, CDR2 FQDESV (reference sequence). Trimming took 5 bases from V and 1 from J, leaving 14 bases between them. This CDR3 is CASSPLGVLNTGELFF. CDR3 in DNA: TGTGCCAGCAGCCCCTTAGGGGTATTGAACACCGGGGAGCTGTTTTTT. Using reference TRBV11-1 and TRBJ2-2 for the parts outside the CDR3, the full variable domain is EAEVAQSPRYKITEKSQAVAFWCDPISGHATLYWYRQILGQGPELLVQFQDESVVDDSQLPKDRFSAERLKGVDSTLKIQPAELGDSAMYLCASSPLGVLNTGELFFGEGSRLTVL.

The genes are TRBV24-1 and TRBJ2-7; 10 nucleotides align to TRBD1. With V trimmed by 4 bases and J by 8 bases, 7 bases remained unmatched. The CDR3 loop spans 14 amino acids. The germline V gene has CDR1 KGHDR and CDR2 SFDVKD. The CDR3 spells CATSDLGQGDKQYF. Here the CDR3 DNA reads TGTGCCACCAGTGACCTCGGACAGGGGGATAAGCAGTACTTC.

The V call is TRBV29-1, the J call TRBJ2-3, with TRBD2 identical over 13 bases. The length of the CDR3 is 15 residues. Germline V CDR1 and CDR2: SQVTM, ANQGSEA. Trimming at V came to 8 bases and at J to 1 base, leaving 6 bases not matched to a gene. Here the CDR3 reads CSSGLAGAGTDTQYF. CDR3 DNA: TGCAGCTCCGGACTAGCGGGAGCAGGCACAGATACGCAGTATTTT.

The chain is built from TRBV25-1 and TRBJ2-7; TRBD2 matches 7 bases. The CDR3 is made up of 13 amino acids. Germline V lookup: CDR1 MGHDK, CDR2 SYGVNS. Germline trimming cut 7 bases from V and 3 bases from J; bases unmatched to any gene: 6. DNA for the CDR3: TGTGCCAGCACGACCCCGGGGGGCTACGAGCAGTACTTC. Translated: CASTTPGGYEQYF.

This clonotype has at least ten counts. The chain recombines TRBV12-5 with TRBJ1-2, with D perhaps TRBD1 (5 bases). This CDR3 is 10 amino acids long. CDR1 and CDR2 (germline): LGHNT, FRNRAP. The V end was cut by 11 bases, the J end by 7 bases, with 11 bases between. The CDR3 bases are TGTGCTGGGGGTACCCTTGGCTACACCTTC. Amino acids: CAGGTLGYTF.